This T cell receptor beta chain was observed in a study of blood T cell repertoires in COVID-19. About the research overall: There were acute and convalescent COVID-19 samples, and they came from the United States, Italy and Spain. PBMCs, B-cell-depleted T cells, or T cells were the source of the cDNA or gDNA that made up the material.

This clone occurred once. Original data processing: Nucleated cell number was recorded as an estimate derived from reference gene primer amplification. This table comes from immunoSEQ multiplex PCR, and its TCRdb copy is limited to in-frame clones, with some not included. V, J and clone size derive from that table, while D and trimming were established from the DNA sequence. The sample has about 45,000 clones, around 93% seen once; the top ten hold 12%. CDR1 MNHEY and CDR2 SMNVEV come from the germline V gene (reference sequence). V was pared by 2 bases and J by 2 bases, with 3 bases of the junction left unmatched. CDR3 length: 14 residues.

Sequenced: peripheral blood. This receptor was taken from a human donor in a cohort sampled during active COVID-19. The rearrangement links TRBV27 to TRBJ2-7; the match to TRBD1 covers 7 bases. The CDR3: CASSLGQGAYEQYF. CDR3 coding DNA: TGTGCCAGCAGTTTAGGGCAGGGGGCCTACGAGCAGTACTTC.